What follows are 30 T cell receptor beta chains derived from one specimen sequenced in a study of beta chain features in type 1 diabetes. Antigen specificity for these receptors is unknown. TCRB transcripts that were expressed got sequenced, as all of the isolated RNA had been reverse transcribed. Clones were sequenced by immunoSEQ multiplex PCR, and TCRdb holds only the in-frame ones, with some missing. The sample has about 660,000 clones, about 14% seen once. Overall study results and limits: Moderately but significantly shorter TCRB CDR3s were found in Type 1 diabetes patients in all four CD4+ subsets.

Sequencing was done on a sample of naive CD4+ T cells from blood. The receptors here all came from a man between 18 and 35 years old with type 1 diabetes.

This clone showed up just once. The chain employs TRBV4-2 and TRBJ2-1, with 11 bases identical to TRBD2. Germline assignment: CDR1 LGHNA and CDR2 YNFKEQ. The J segment lost 0 bases and the V segment lost 3 bases, leaving 10 bases of the junction unmatched. This CDR3 is 19 amino acids long. The CDR3 is CASSQAPGLAVSSYNEQFF. The CDR3 nucleotides read TGTGCCAGCAGCCAGGCCCCGGGACTAGCGGTCTCCTCCTACAATGAGCAGTTCTTC.

This clone was recorded a few times. The chain couples TRBV13 to TRBJ2-7, with D uncertain. The germline V gene encodes CDR1 PRHDT and CDR2 FYEKMQ (reference sequence). Trimming shortened V by 3 bases and J by 6 bases, and 9 bases separated the two germline ends. The CDR3 extends over 12 amino acids. The CDR3 coding sequence is TGTGCCAGCAGCTTGCACAAGGCCGAGCAGTACTTC. Its protein is CASSLHKAEQYF.

This chain uses TRBV7-3 with TRBJ2-1; 10 nucleotides agree with TRBD1. Unmatched junction bases numbered 12, after V lost 2 bases and J lost 8 bases. Germline CDR1 and CDR2: SGHTA and FQGTGA. The CDR3 consists of 17 residues. CDR3 amino acids: CASSLLVRGQGFDEQFF. The CDR3 DNA reads as TGTGCCAGCAGCTTATTAGTACGGGGACAGGGGTTTGATGAGCAGTTCTTC.

The chain joins TRBV18 to TRBJ1-1, with TRBD1 identical over 7 bases. The germline CDR1 and CDR2 sequences are KGHSH and LQKENI. The CDR3 is 17 amino acids. The junction had 14 bases not matched to a gene; V was cut back by 3 bases and J by 4 bases. CDR3 sequence (DNA): TGTGCCAGCTCACCTGGTCAGGGGGGCTCGGTAGGCACTGAAGCTTTCTTT. Its translation: CASSPGQGGSVGTEAFF. Based on the CDR3 plus reference TRBV18 and TRBJ1-1, the full variable domain is NAGVMQNPRHLVRRRGQEARLRCSPMKGHSHVYWYRQLPEEGLKFMVYLQKENIIDESGMPKERFSAEFPKEGPSILRIQQVVRGDSAAYFCASSPGQGGSVGTEAFFGQGTRLTVV.

A few counts support this clone. V usage is TRBV4-1 and J usage is TRBJ2-2; 10 bases align to TRBD2. Trimming removed 0 bases from V and 6 bases from J; junction bases left unmatched: 4. This CDR3 has 16 amino acids. Germline V gives CDR1 MGHRA, CDR2 YSYEKL. In nucleotides, the CDR3 is TGCGCCAGCAGCCAAGATCCTAGCGGGAGTGCCGGGGAGCTGTTTTTT. Translating gives CASSQDPSGSAGELFF.

The J gene is TRBJ2-6, the V gene TRBV10-3; the match to TRBD1 covers 7 bases. The V segment lost 4 bases and the J segment 0 bases; nucleotides outside the gene matches: 6. Germline CDR1 and CDR2: ENHRY and SYGVKD. The CDR3 loop spans 17 amino acids. The CDR3 DNA is TGTGCCATCAGTGCCCGGGACAGCAGCTCTGGGGCCAACGTCCTGACTTTC. Amino acid sequence: CAISARDSSSGANVLTF.

This clone was picked up a small number of times. The rearrangement uses TRBV18 and TRBJ2-1, with 8 bases lining up with TRBD2. The V gene end was trimmed by 6 bases and the J gene end by 7 bases; junction bases not matched to a gene: 8. The germline V gene has CDR1 KGHSH and CDR2 LQKENI. This CDR3 contains 14 residues. CDR3 amino acids: CASSLGLVGNEQFF. CDR3 DNA: TGTGCCAGCTCCCTGGGACTAGTCGGTAATGAGCAGTTCTTC.

This clone has a handful of counts. The chain joins TRBV15 to TRBJ2-5; D ambiguous. CDR3 length: 15 residues. CDR1 is LNHNV, CDR2 YYDKDF, per germline (reference sequence). Trimming shortened V by 1 base and J by 4 bases, and 13 bases separated the two germline ends. This CDR3 reads CATSRVGTYPETQYF. The CDR3 DNA reads TGTGCCACCAGCAGAGTGGGCACGTACCCAGAGACCCAGTACTTC. Looking up the rest from reference TRBV15 and TRBJ2-5 gives the full variable domain: DAMVIQNPRYQVTQFGKPVTLSCSQTLNHNVMYWYQQKSSQAPKLLFHYYDKDFNNEADTPDNFQSRRPNTSFCFLDIRSPGLGDTAMYLCATSRVGTYPETQYFGPGTRLLVL.

This sequence joins TRBV25-1 and TRBJ1-1; the match to TRBD1 covers 9 bases. Germline loops: CDR1 MGHDK, CDR2 SYGVNS. The V segment lost 5 bases and the J segment 7 bases; nucleotides outside the gene matches: 8. The CDR3 runs to 14 residues. The CDR3 spells CASSRSGTGSEAFF. CDR3 nucleotides: TGTGCCAGCAGTAGATCCGGGACAGGGAGTGAAGCTTTCTTT. Using reference TRBV25-1 and TRBJ1-1 for the parts outside the CDR3, the full variable domain is EADIYQTPRYLVIGTGKKITLECSQTMGHDKMYWYQQDPGMELHLIHYSYGVNSTEKGDLSSESTVSRIRTEHFPLTLESARPSHTSQYLCASSRSGTGSEAFFGQGTRLTVV.

The rearrangement joins TRBV7-9 to TRBJ2-1; 8 positions match TRBD2. In germline, CDR1 is SEHNR, CDR2 FQNEAQ (reference sequence). The CDR3 contains 14 residues. V dropped 1 base and J dropped 8; count of bases not matched to a gene: 4. Written as DNA, the CDR3 is TGTGCCAGCAGCTTAGACGGGAGGGCCGATGAGCAGTTCTTC. It yields the protein CASSLDGRADEQFF.

A word on this clone: This sample includes further DNA sequences coding for the same CDR3. The chain is built from TRBV29-1 and TRBJ2-1; perhaps TRBD2 as D (5 bases). Trimming removed 4 bases from V and 4 bases from J, with 8 bases in between. Germline V CDR1 and CDR2: SQVTM, ANQGSEA. This CDR3 spans 12 amino acids. CDR3 nucleotides: TGCAGCGTTGGGACGGGATACAATGAGCAGTTCTTC. Translating gives CSVGTGYNEQFF.

V and J are TRBV5-4 and TRBJ2-3; D gene ambiguous. V was shortened by 0 bases and J by 0 bases, with 8 bases between the two germline ends. There are 15 residues in the CDR3. The germline V gene encodes CDR1 SGHNT and CDR2 YYREEE (reference sequence). The CDR3 nucleotides read TGTGCCAGCAGCTTGGCCAGCCTAAGCACAGATACGCAGTATTTT. Translated: CASSLASLSTDTQYF.

This chain uses TRBV28 with TRBJ1-2, with D unclear. This CDR3 comprises 15 residues. V lost 5 bases, J lost 8 bases, and 21 bases lay in between. Germline lookup yields CDR1 MDHEN and CDR2 SYDVKM. The CDR3 DNA sequence: TGTGCCAGCAGTCCGTCCTCCGCAGGTGCGAAGGGCTACACCTTC. Encoded protein: CASSPSSAGAKGYTF.

V usage is TRBV2 and J usage is TRBJ1-5; 9 nucleotides agree with TRBD1. V gave up 4 bases and J gave up 0 bases; unmatched junction bases: 7. The length of the CDR3 is 17 residues. Germline V gene lookup returns CDR1 SNHLY and CDR2 FYNNEI. The CDR3 sequence is CASSVPTGGSSNQPQHF. The CDR3 nucleotides are TGTGCCAGCAGTGTCCCGACAGGGGGGTCTAGCAATCAGCCCCAGCATTTT.

This chain links TRBV5-1 with TRBJ2-5, with 7 bases fitting TRBD2. V lost 3 bases, J lost 4 bases, and 9 bases stayed unmatched. CDR1 and CDR2 from the germline V gene are SGHRS and YFSETQ. The length of the CDR3 is 15 residues. The CDR3: CASSSETSYRETQYF. The CDR3 region has the DNA TGCGCCAGCAGCTCGGAGACTAGCTACCGAGAGACCCAGTACTTC.

The chain carries TRBV6-1 and TRBJ2-6; maybe TRBD1 (5 bases). This CDR3 comprises 12 residues. V lost 8 bases and J 7 bases, leaving 9 bases between the germline ends. Germline CDR1 reads MNHNS; CDR2 reads SASEGT. The CDR3 DNA is TGTGCCAGCCCCGACAGAGCCAACGTCCTGACTTTC. This codes for CASPDRANVLTF.

The chain uses TRBV28 and TRBJ1-1; 8 bases match TRBD1. Germline V lookup: CDR1 MDHEN, CDR2 SYDVKM. The CDR3 covers 12 residues. Trimming cost V 5 bases and J 6 bases; bases outside gene matches: 2. Here the CDR3 reads CASSIQGAEAFF. Written as DNA, the CDR3 is TGTGCCAGCAGTATACAGGGGGCTGAAGCTTTCTTT.

Regarding this clone: The sample contains more than one DNA sequence encoding this CDR3. The chain is built from TRBV7-2 and TRBJ1-5; 7 bases agree with TRBD1. V was clipped by 5 bases and J by 2 bases; unmatched bases: 6. Germline assignment: CDR1 SGHTA and CDR2 FQGNSA. This CDR3 has 15 amino acids. CDR3 sequence reads: CASSLATGGNQPQHF. The CDR3 DNA reads as TGTGCCAGCAGCCTCGCTACAGGGGGCAATCAGCCCCAGCATTTT.

In this sample, this clone turned up a few times. The chain employs TRBV7-6 and TRBJ2-5; 8 bases are a match to TRBD2. The CDR3 totals 16 residues. Per the germline V gene, CDR1 is SGHVS and CDR2 is FNYEAQ. V gave up 2 bases and J gave up 0 bases; unmatched junction bases: 5. Here the CDR3 DNA reads TGTGCCAGCAGCTTAACCTATAGCGGGAACCAAGAGACCCAGTACTTC. Translation: CASSLTYSGNQETQYF.

This clone came up a few times. J is TRBJ2-7 and V is TRBV15; D is undetermined. This CDR3 has 17 amino acids. V lost 0 bases and J lost 1, with 16 bases in between. In germline, CDR1 is LNHNV, CDR2 YYDKDF (reference sequence). CDR3 region: CATSRDMDPSYSYEQYF. For the CDR3, the DNA is TGTGCCACCAGCAGAGATATGGACCCATCCTATTCCTACGAGCAGTACTTC.

This clone was observed a few times. J is TRBJ2-1 and V is TRBV18; weak D call: TRBD1 (6 bases). Germline V lookup: CDR1 KGHSH, CDR2 LQKENI. The CDR3 extends over 14 amino acids. V was trimmed by 4 bases and J by 8 bases, leaving 15 bases between them. CDR3 nucleotide sequence: TGTGCCAGCTCACGGGACACGAAAACGGATGAGCAGTTCTTC. Amino acid sequence: CASSRDTKTDEQFF.

This clone was detected a few times. The chain is built from TRBV4-1 and TRBJ2-1, with D tentatively TRBD1 (6 bases). The germline V and J ends were trimmed by 2 bases and 1 base, with 12 bases remaining between them. Germline V gives CDR1 MGHRA, CDR2 YSYEKL. The CDR3 totals 16 residues. The DNA of the CDR3 is TGCGCCAGCAGCCAATGGGACACGGTTTCCTACAATGAGCAGTTCTTC. Protein sequence: CASSQWDTVSYNEQFF.

J is TRBJ2-5 and V is TRBV7-8; TRBD1 or TRBD2 may be the D gene (5 bases each). Germline V gives CDR1 SGHVS, CDR2 FQNEAQ. The CDR3 extends over 15 amino acids. Trimming stripped 1 base from V and 4 bases from J, with 13 bases between. This chain's CDR3 is CASSLGGSGTETQYF. DNA for the CDR3: TGTGCCAGCAGCTTAGGAGGGTCAGGGACAGAGACCCAGTACTTC.

The chain links TRBV14 to TRBJ1-4; possible D gene TRBD1, 6 bases. The germline CDR1 and CDR2 sequences are SGHDN and FVKESK. The CDR3 covers 16 residues. V lost 4 bases and J lost 5, with 17 bases in between. CDR3 in amino acids: CASSLGAGQLNEKLFF. DNA of the CDR3: TGTGCCAGCAGCCTAGGAGCAGGACAGTTGAATGAAAAACTGTTTTTT.

This chain links TRBV2 with TRBJ2-5; possible D gene TRBD1, 6 bases. Germline assignment: CDR1 SNHLY and CDR2 FYNNEI. The CDR3 is 12 amino acids. Trimming took 7 bases from V and 5 from J, leaving 11 bases between them. The CDR3 loop is CASKGDGETQYF. The DNA of the CDR3 is TGTGCCAGCAAGGGGGACGGGGAGACCCAGTACTTC.

The chain is built from TRBV7-9 and TRBJ2-3, with D tentatively TRBD1 (6 bases). Germline V lookup: CDR1 SEHNR, CDR2 FQNEAQ (reference sequence). The length of the CDR3 is 15 residues. V lost 5 bases, J lost 3 bases, and 15 bases lay in between. In DNA, the CDR3 is TGTGCCAGCAGCACCGCCCTCAGGGGTACAGATACGCAGTATTTT. It specifies CASSTALRGTDTQYF.

The chain links TRBV30 to TRBJ2-5; the match to TRBD1 covers 8 bases. The CDR3 consists of 16 residues. Germline V gene lookup returns CDR1 GTSNPN and CDR2 SVGIG (reference sequence). V dropped 7 bases and J dropped 4; count of bases not matched to a gene: 17. This chain's CDR3 is CASQPRTGWIGETQYF. CDR3 bases: TGTGCCTCTCAACCCCGGACAGGGTGGATCGGAGAGACCCAGTACTTC.

This clone was counted a few times. The CDR3 bases are TGTGCCTGGAGTGTTCTAGCGGGAGTCCCCTACAATGAGCAGTTCTTC. Its protein product is CAWSVLAGVPYNEQFF. This rearrangement joins TRBV30 to TRBJ2-1, with 10 bases identical to TRBD2. The junction had 4 bases not matched to a gene; V was cut back by 0 bases and J by 2 bases. CDR3 length: 16 amino acids. The germline V gene encodes CDR1 GTSNPN and CDR2 SVGIG (reference sequence).

The rearrangement joins TRBV6-5 to TRBJ2-3, with D tentatively TRBD1 (6 bases). Germline-derived CDR1 and CDR2 are MNHEY and SVGAGI. This CDR3 spans 15 amino acids. The germline V and J ends were trimmed by 2 bases and 0 bases, with 9 bases remaining between them. DNA of the CDR3: TGTGCCAGCAGTTACGTGGGGGCAAGCACAGATACGCAGTATTTT. Protein product: CASSYVGASTDTQYF.

This clone has only a few counts. The chain links TRBV11-2 to TRBJ2-3, with 7 positions matching TRBD2. Germline-derived CDR1 and CDR2 are SGHAT and FQNNGV. CDR3 length equals 14 residues. The V segment lost 5 bases and the J segment 7 bases; nucleotides outside the gene matches: 9. CDR3 residues: CASSPGLDRNTQYF. As DNA, the CDR3 is TGTGCCAGCAGCCCAGGACTAGATCGGAATACGCAGTATTTT.